These 7 T cell receptor beta chains originate from one sample sequenced in a study of blood T cell repertoires in COVID-19. The protocol was immunoSEQ multiplex PCR, while the TCRdb copy is restricted to in-frame clones and leaves out a portion. The table has approximately 290,000 clones, around nine tenths seen once. The specimen was PBMCs or T cells enriched from blood (not recorded which). The receptors come from a woman aged 30 to 39 who had recovered from COVID-19.

This chain joins TRBV12-3 or TRBV12-4 and TRBJ1-1; D unclear. This CDR3 contains 13 residues. Trimming removed 10 bases at V and 0 bases at J, with 12 bases between. Here the CDR3 DNA reads TGTGCCACCCTTGTGAGGATGAACACTGAAGCTTTCTTT. It is translated as CATLVRMNTEAFF.

J is TRBJ1-1 and V is TRBV18; TRBD1 aligns across 12 bases. The CDR3 is 17 amino acids. After removal of 6 bases from V and 0 bases from J, the junction contained 8 bases not matched to a gene. Germline V gene lookup returns CDR1 KGHSH and CDR2 LQKENI. CDR3 in amino acids: CASSGTGGLLVNTEAFF. Here the CDR3 DNA reads TGTGCCAGCTCCGGGACAGGGGGCTTGTTGGTGAACACTGAAGCTTTCTTT.

About this clone: Mismatch with germline at one junction end may stem from a read error. This chain uses TRBV7-7 with TRBJ2-5; possible D gene TRBD2, 6 bases. CDR1 and CDR2 (germline): SSHAT, FNYEAQ (reference sequence). CDR3 length: 16 amino acids. CDR3 nucleotide sequence: TGTGCTAGCAGCGTTACGGAGGGGCTGAAGAGGGAGACCCAGTACTTC. Encoded protein: CASSVTEGLKRETQYF.

The chain employs TRBV3-1 (or the pseudogene TRBV3-2) and TRBJ2-3, with D uncertain. Germline V gene lookup returns CDR1 LGHDT and CDR2 YNNKEL (reference sequence). The CDR3 has 15 amino acids. Trimming left V 1 base short and J 3 bases short, with 11 bases between. CDR3 loop: CASSQATGRTDTQYF. As DNA, the CDR3 is TGTGCCAGCAGCCAAGCAACGGGTAGGACAGATACGCAGTATTTT.

V gene TRBV9 combines with J gene TRBJ2-7; 8 nucleotides match TRBD2. CDR3 length: 14 amino acids. After removal of 1 base from V and 3 bases from J, the junction contained 3 bases not matched to a gene. Germline CDR1 reads SGDLS; CDR2 reads YYNGEE. In DNA, the CDR3 is TGTGCCAGCAGCGTAAGCGGGGGCGGCTACGAGCAGTACTTC. Translated: CASSVSGGGYEQYF. The full variable domain, its missing parts supplied by reference TRBV9 and TRBJ2-7, is DSGVTQTPKHLITATGQRVTLRCSPRSGDLSVYWYQQSLDQGLQFLIQYYNGEERAKGNILERFSAQQFPDLHSELNLSSLELGDSALYFCASSVSGGGYEQYFGPGTRLTVT.

Here the CDR3 reads CASSDPSRDNRGYTF. Here the CDR3 DNA reads TGTGCCAGCAGTGACCCTAGTAGGGACAACCGAGGCTACACCTTC. This chain connects TRBV25-1 to TRBJ1-2, with D perhaps TRBD1 (6 bases). Trimming took 3 bases from V and 8 from J, leaving 19 bases between them. Germline CDR1 MGHDK, CDR2 SYGVNS. The CDR3 has 15 residues.

The chain joins TRBV6-5 to TRBJ1-5, with D perhaps TRBD1 (6 bases). Trimming pared 6 bases from V and 6 bases from J, leaving 15 bases between. The length of the CDR3 is 14 residues. In germline, CDR1 is MNHEY, CDR2 SVGAGI. The CDR3: CASRDLQGSQPQHF. For the CDR3, the DNA is TGTGCCAGCAGGGATTTACAGGGATCTCAGCCCCAGCATTTT.